The following is a T cell receptor (beta chain) sequence with its context. Germline CDR1 SGHRS, CDR2 YFSETQ. V shed 4 bases and J 0 bases; nucleotides not matched to a gene: 6. The CDR3 is made up of 15 amino acids. The data originate from a study of blood T cell repertoires in COVID-19. At the level of the study: The study drew acute and convalescent COVID-19 samples from the United States, Italy and Spain. PBMCs, B-cell-depleted T cells, or T cells provided the cDNA or gDNA that made up the material.

The authors' processing: Estimation of nucleated cell counts was performed using reference gene primer amplification. The table came from immunoSEQ multiplex PCR; TCRdb's copy has only in-frame clones and leaves some out. V and J calls and clone size are those listed in that table; D and trimming were worked out from the DNA. Of roughly 250,000 clones listed, more than 60% are singletons. Material: peripheral blood. The receptor comes from a woman in her 40s with active or convalescent COVID-19. The gene calls are TRBV5-1 and TRBJ1-1, with 7 nucleotides matching TRBD1. CDR3 sequence reads: CASSRGGGMNTEAFF. CDR3 coding DNA: TGCGCCAGCAGCCGAGGGGGCGGCATGAACACTGAAGCTTTCTTT.